The 28 T cell receptor beta chains listed next were all sequenced from one sample in a study of Ad26.COV2.S vaccination and SARS-CoV-2 variants. Treatment meaning: roughly 20 received Ad26.COV2.S at low or high dose, single or two shots; several received placebo; per-sample allocation not given. The samples were gathered on day 63 after the first injection of vaccine or placebo. Libraries were prepared by immunoSEQ multiplex PCR; TCRdb keeps only in-frame clonotypes and omits some of them. This sample has over 300,000 clones; 83% occur once, and the top ten carry just under 7.5%. The specimen was peripheral blood, collected in a trial of Ad26.COV2.S vaccine versus placebo. All receptors come from a person between 18 and 59 years old who received the Ad26.COV2.S COVID-19 vaccine or a placebo.

The gene calls are TRBV19 and TRBJ2-3; D gene uncertain. The CDR3 contains 14 residues. CDR1 is LNHDA, CDR2 SQIVND, per germline (reference sequence). Deletions cut 4 bases from V and 4 bases from J, with 12 bases between. In DNA, the CDR3 is TGTGCCAGTAGTACGGAGACTGAACCAGATACGCAGTATTTT. Translation gives CASSTETEPDTQYF. Supplemented by reference TRBV19 and TRBJ2-3, the full variable domain reads DGGITQSPKYLFRKEGQNVTLSCEQNLNHDAMYWYRQDPGQGLRLIYYSQIVNDFQKGDIAEGYSVSREKKESFPLTVTSAQKNPTAFYLCASSTETEPDTQYFGPGTRLTVL.

The gene calls are TRBV11-3 and TRBJ2-7; perhaps D is TRBD1 or TRBD2 (6 bases each). Germline-derived CDR1 and CDR2 are SGHNT and YENEEA. Trimming removed 4 bases at V and 6 bases at J, with 13 bases between. The CDR3 has 13 amino acids. CDR3 in DNA: TGTGCCAGCAGCTCCCGGGGGCCAGGCGAGCAGTACTTC. Amino acid sequence: CASSSRGPGEQYF.

The chain recombines TRBV7-9 with TRBJ1-1; no clear D gene. This CDR3 has 11 residues. Looked up from germline, CDR1 is SEHNR and CDR2 is FQNEAQ (reference sequence). Deletions cut 4 bases from V and 8 bases from J, with 8 bases between. For the CDR3, the DNA is TGTGCCAGCAGCTCGGTTGAGGAAGCTTTCTTT. It translates to CASSSVEEAFF.

This clone came up a few times. The genes are TRBV5-6 and TRBJ1-3; D is undetermined. The V gene's germline CDR1 is SGHDT and CDR2 YYEEEE. The V end was cut by 1 base, the J end by 0 bases, with 8 bases between. This CDR3 spans 15 amino acids. The CDR3, as DNA: TGTGCCAGCAGCTTGTTACTGAGCTCTGGAAACACCATATATTTT. Residues: CASSLLLSSGNTIYF. Looking up the rest from reference TRBV5-6 and TRBJ1-3 gives the full variable domain: DAGVTQSPTHLIKTRGQQVTLRCSPKSGHDTVSWYQQALGQGPQFIFQYYEEEERQRGNFPDRFSGHQFPNYSSELNVNALLLGDSALYLCASSLLLSSGNTIYFGEGSWLTVV.

The chain couples TRBV15 to TRBJ1-1; TRBD1 matches at 7 bases. CDR3 size: 16 residues. The J segment lost 3 bases and the V segment lost 1 base, leaving 8 bases of the junction unmatched. Per the germline V gene, CDR1 is LNHNV and CDR2 is YYDKDF (reference sequence). CDR3 sequence reads: CATSRGDRIPDTEAFF. CDR3 nucleotide sequence: TGTGCCACCAGCAGAGGGGACAGAATTCCAGACACTGAAGCTTTCTTT.

The genes are TRBV27 and TRBJ2-5; 8 bases map to TRBD1. The CDR3 covers 13 residues. CDR1 and CDR2 from the germline V gene are MNHEY and SMNVEV (reference sequence). The junction had 2 bases not matched to a gene; V was cut back by 6 bases and J by 2 bases. CDR3 in amino acids: CASRRTGQETQYF. CDR3 DNA sequence: TGTGCCAGCAGAAGGACAGGGCAAGAGACCCAGTACTTC.

In DNA, the CDR3 is TGTGCCAGCAGCGCTCAAGGGTTAAACTCTGGGGCCAACGTCCTGACTTTC. This codes for CASSAQGLNSGANVLTF. The chain carries TRBV7-3 and TRBJ2-6, with D unclear. The ends were cut back, 5 bases at V and 0 bases at J, with 14 bases in the middle. From germline, CDR1 is SGHTA and CDR2 FQGTGA. The CDR3 spans 17 residues.

The chain links TRBV2 to TRBJ2-7, with TRBD2 matching over 8 bases. This CDR3 spans 14 amino acids. CDR1 SNHLY and CDR2 FYNNEI come from the germline V gene. V gave up 1 base and J gave up 2 bases; unmatched junction bases: 1. This chain's CDR3 is CASSEGRGAYEQYF. The CDR3 DNA reads TGTGCCAGCAGTGAAGGGCGGGGGGCCTACGAGCAGTACTTC.

The rearrangement uses TRBV7-2 and TRBJ2-7; D is uncertain. Germline V CDR1 and CDR2: SGHTA, FQGNSA. The V gene lost 0 bases and the J gene lost 7 bases, with 4 bases spanning the gap. The CDR3 loop spans 11 amino acids. This CDR3 is CASSLAGEQYF. CDR3 in DNA: TGTGCCAGCAGCTTAGCGGGAGAGCAGTACTTC.

This clone was seen just once. This chain links TRBV7-3 with TRBJ2-1; TRBD1 might be the D (5 bases). Trimming took 5 bases from V and 6 from J, leaving 20 bases between them. This CDR3 has 16 amino acids. The germline V gene has CDR1 SGHTA and CDR2 FQGTGA. The CDR3 nucleotides read TGTGCCAGCAGCCCCCCCCGCAGGGTGATGACCAATGAGCAGTTCTTC. Its translation: CASSPPRRVMTNEQFF.

V is TRBV4-2 and J is TRBJ1-4; TRBD1 might be the D (6 bases). The V and J ends lost 0 bases and 6 bases respectively, with 14 bases between them. Germline lookup yields CDR1 LGHNA and CDR2 YNFKEQ. The length of the CDR3 is 16 residues. CDR3 DNA: TGTGCCAGCAGCCAAGATCTCCCGGACAGAGATGAAAAACTGTTTTTT. Its protein product is CASSQDLPDRDEKLFF.

The J gene is TRBJ2-7, the V gene TRBV5-1, with 7 bases identical to TRBD2. J was trimmed by 1 base and V by 4 bases; bases with no gene match: 8. This CDR3 is 15 amino acids long. Per germline, CDR1 SGHRS and CDR2 YFSETQ. The CDR3 nucleotides read TGCGCCAGCAGCCCCTTGCAGGGAGGGTCCTACGAGCAGTACTTC. Its translation is CASSPLQGGSYEQYF. Looking up the rest from reference TRBV5-1 and TRBJ2-7 gives the full variable domain: KAGVTQTPRYLIKTRGQQVTLSCSPISGHRSVSWYQQTPGQGLQFLFEYFSETQRNKGNFPGRFSGRQFSNSRSEMNVSTLELGDSALYLCASSPLQGGSYEQYFGPGTRLTVT.

The gene calls are TRBV20-1 and TRBJ1-2; D unresolved. Trimming pared 5 bases from V and 4 bases from J, leaving 5 bases between. The CDR3 loop spans 10 amino acids. The germline CDR1 and CDR2 sequences are DFQATT and SNEGSKA (reference sequence). DNA of the CDR3: TGCAGTGCTGGCCGCTATGGCTACACCTTC. Its protein is CSAGRYGYTF.

The chain employs TRBV6-5 and TRBJ1-1; possibly TRBD1 for D (5 bases). The CDR3 is made up of 15 amino acids. Germline CDR1 reads MNHEY; CDR2 reads SVGAGI. Between the trimmed V and J ends, which lost 4 bases and 3 bases, there was a span of 15 bases. CDR3 amino acids: CASSLSQGRYTEAFF. Written as DNA, the CDR3 is TGTGCCAGCAGTTTATCTCAGGGTCGATACACTGAAGCTTTCTTT.

The J gene is TRBJ2-3, the V gene TRBV5-4; possible D gene TRBD2, 6 bases. Germline values: CDR1 SGHNT, CDR2 YYREEE (reference sequence). The CDR3 is made up of 17 amino acids. The V end lost 0 bases, the J end lost 1 base, and 15 bases lay between the germline ends. The CDR3 reads CASSLGEFGGRTDTQYF. CDR3 coding DNA: TGTGCCAGCAGCTTGGGGGAGTTCGGGGGACGCACAGATACGCAGTATTTT.

The J gene is TRBJ1-1, the V gene TRBV15, with 8 bases identical to TRBD1. The germline gives CDR1 LNHNV, CDR2 YYDKDF (reference sequence). V was pared by 2 bases and J by 1 base, with 6 bases of the junction left unmatched. The CDR3 loop spans 16 amino acids. The CDR3 loop reads CATSRSHGQGNTEAFF. In nucleotides, the CDR3 is TGTGCCACCAGCAGATCTCACGGACAGGGGAACACTGAAGCTTTCTTT.

This clone has a count of ten or more. The chain has TRBV27 and TRBJ1-6; 9 bases fit TRBD1. The V segment lost 5 bases and the J segment 10 bases; nucleotides outside the gene matches: 6. Germline lookup yields CDR1 MNHEY and CDR2 SMNVEV (reference sequence). This CDR3 has 14 residues. The DNA for the CDR3 is TGTGCCAGCAGTCTGGGACAGGGTCGATCACCCCTCCACTTT. This encodes CASSLGQGRSPLHF.

This clone was seen a handful of times. The gene calls are TRBV7-2 and TRBJ1-6; TRBD1 is a possible D gene (6 bases). Trimming stripped 3 bases from V and 10 bases from J, with 16 bases between. This CDR3 has 15 amino acids. Germline V gene data show CDR1 as SGHTA and CDR2 as FQGNSA. The CDR3 is CASSFTGPSGSPLHF. The CDR3 DNA reads as TGTGCCAGCAGCTTTACAGGGCCCTCAGGGTCACCCCTCCACTTT.

There are many counts of this clone. The CDR3 protein is CASSHFGRGDNSPLHF. The CDR3 DNA follows: TGTGCCAGCAGTCATTTCGGACGGGGCGATAATTCACCCCTCCACTTT. V and J are TRBV7-9 and TRBJ1-6; D possibly corresponds to TRBD1 (5 bases). CDR3 length: 16 amino acids. V gave up 6 bases and J gave up 5 bases, with 17 bases separating them. Germline CDR1 reads SEHNR; CDR2 reads FQNEAQ (reference sequence).

The rearrangement joins TRBV7-3 to TRBJ2-1; 7 nucleotides line up with TRBD1. The germline V gene encodes CDR1 SGHTA and CDR2 FQGTGA. The CDR3 sequence is 16 residues long. The V and J ends lost 5 bases and 5 bases, in that order; junction bases with no gene match: 12. The CDR3 coding sequence is TGTGCCAGCAGCATGGACCCGGGACAGCTGGACAATGAGCAGTTCTTC. This gives the protein CASSMDPGQLDNEQFF.

V is TRBV27 and J is TRBJ1-1, with D perhaps matching TRBD1 (5 bases). CDR3 size: 12 residues. V was trimmed by 7 bases and J by 1 base, leaving 7 bases between them. CDR1 and CDR2 from the germline V gene are MNHEY and SMNVEV (reference sequence). Here the CDR3 DNA reads TGTGCCAGCATTGGACAGAACACTGAAGCTTTCTTT. This gives the protein CASIGQNTEAFF.

The V gene is TRBV5-6, the J gene TRBJ1-3; D might be TRBD1 (6 bases). The V gene lost 1 base and the J gene lost 3 bases, with 11 bases spanning the gap. This CDR3 region has 15 residues. CDR1 is SGHDT, CDR2 YYEEEE, per germline. CDR3 nucleotides: TGTGCCAGCAGCTTGCGACAGGTGAATGGAAACACCATATATTTT. Translating gives CASSLRQVNGNTIYF.

This chain connects TRBV30 to TRBJ1-3; D is undetermined. Per the germline V gene, CDR1 is GTSNPN and CDR2 is SVGIG (reference sequence). This CDR3 spans 14 amino acids. V lost 1 base and J lost 0, with 7 bases in between. The CDR3 DNA is TGTGCCTGGAGTGGTACTAACTCTGGAAACACCATATATTTT. It yields the protein CAWSGTNSGNTIYF.

The gene calls are TRBV7-9 and TRBJ2-3, with 11 nucleotides matching TRBD1. CDR1 is SEHNR, CDR2 FQNEAQ, per germline (reference sequence). CDR3 size: 16 residues. With V trimmed by 5 bases and J by 5 bases, 9 bases remained unmatched. CDR3 DNA sequence: TGTGCCAGCAGCACAGGACAGGGGGCAGGGCAAGATACGCAGTATTTT. This translates into CASSTGQGAGQDTQYF.

This clone was picked up a small number of times. The chain is built from TRBV7-8 and TRBJ1-3; the D gene is possibly TRBD1 (5 bases). The V and J ends lost 5 bases and 8 bases respectively, with 10 bases between them. Germline CDR1 is SGHVS and CDR2 is FQNEAQ. The CDR3 extends over 12 amino acids. The DNA for the CDR3 is TGTGCCAGCAGCCGGAGGGACGACACCATATATTTT. This sequence encodes CASSRRDDTIYF.

A single count supports this clone. The chain links TRBV5-6 to TRBJ2-7; 7 bases agree with TRBD2. The CDR3 contains 14 residues. The germline CDR1 and CDR2 sequences are SGHDT and YYEEEE. V lost 0 bases and J lost 6; bases outside the gene matches: 6. The CDR3 DNA is TGTGCCAGCAGCTTGGTGGCGGGAGCGGGCGAGCAGTACTTC. Translation gives CASSLVAGAGEQYF.

This clone turned up a few times. This rearrangement joins TRBV19 to TRBJ1-5; no firm D call. The CDR3 extends over 16 amino acids. The V end was cut by 3 bases, the J end by 8 bases, with 20 bases between. CDR1 and CDR2 from the germline V gene are LNHDA and SQIVND (reference sequence). CDR3 nucleotides: TGTGCCAGTAGTATTAATCACCTATACTCCCTAGAGCCCCAGCATTTT. Translation gives CASSINHLYSLEPQHF.

The sample holds one count of this clone. V and J are TRBV10-2 and TRBJ2-3; maybe TRBD1 (6 bases). The V gene lost 2 bases and the J gene lost 0 bases, with 9 bases spanning the gap. Germline V gives CDR1 WSHSY, CDR2 SAAADI. CDR3 length: 15 residues. The CDR3 DNA is TGCGCCAGCAGTGAGGACGGACAGAGCACAGATACGCAGTATTTT. Residues: CASSEDGQSTDTQYF.